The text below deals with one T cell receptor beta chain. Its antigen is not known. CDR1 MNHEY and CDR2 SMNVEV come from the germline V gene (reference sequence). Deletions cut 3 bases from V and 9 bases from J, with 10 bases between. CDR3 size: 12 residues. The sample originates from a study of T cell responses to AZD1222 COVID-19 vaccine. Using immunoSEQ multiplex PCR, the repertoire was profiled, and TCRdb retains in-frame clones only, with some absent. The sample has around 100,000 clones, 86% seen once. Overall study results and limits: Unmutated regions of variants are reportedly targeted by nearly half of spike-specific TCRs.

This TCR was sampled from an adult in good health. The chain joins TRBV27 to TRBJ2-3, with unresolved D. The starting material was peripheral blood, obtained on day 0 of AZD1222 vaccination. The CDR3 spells CASSFGQETQYF. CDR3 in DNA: TGTGCCAGCAGTTTCGGCCAGGAGACGCAGTATTTT.